The 20 T cell receptor beta chains below all came from one sample that was sequenced in a study of blood T cells in healthy people across ages. A second PCR, run for about 6 to 11 cycles, used a sample-barcoded 5' primer plus a J-beta primer mix. TCRdb re-derived calls from the 5' RACE reads in MiXCR, one entry per CDR3 protein. The sample includes 650,000 to 1,000,000 distinct CDR3 sequences, about 34% of them seen just once. Input material: blood. The receptors here all came from a man between 18 and 29 years old in good health.

Comments on this clonotype: This could be a read error, since a much larger clone is one nucleotide away. The chain joins TRBV4-1 to TRBJ2-7, with D uncertain. The CDR3 has 15 residues. Germline V gene data show CDR1 as MGHRA and CDR2 as YSYEKL. The V gene lost 1 base and the J gene lost 7 bases, with 17 bases spanning the gap. CDR3 bases: TGCGCCAGCAGCCAAGTACCTAGACCGGGCGATGAGCAGTACTTC. Amino acids: CASSQVPRPGDEQYF.

This clonotype came up many times. The rearrangement uses TRBV7-3 and TRBJ2-1; D is uncertain. V was cut by 5 bases and J by 4 bases, with 12 bases left in between. CDR3 length equals 14 residues. The V gene's germline CDR1 is SGHTA and CDR2 FQGTGA. The CDR3 spells CASSPFPVYNEQFF. DNA of the CDR3: TGTGCCAGCAGCCCCTTCCCCGTTTACAATGAGCAGTTCTTC.

The rearrangement uses TRBV10-3 and TRBJ1-2, with D maybe TRBD1 (6 bases). This CDR3 spans 13 amino acids. Germline loops: CDR1 ENHRY, CDR2 SYGVKD. V lost 4 bases, J lost 8 bases, and 14 bases lay in between. In nucleotides, the CDR3 is TGTGCCATCAGTGGGCAGGGGCGGAAAGGCTACACCTTC. Encoded protein: CAISGQGRKGYTF.

This sequence joins TRBV9 and TRBJ2-3; D might be TRBD2 (6 bases). Germline CDR1 reads SGDLS; CDR2 reads YYNGEE. Trimming shortened V by 2 bases and J by 0 bases, and 19 bases separated the two germline ends. This CDR3 has 18 residues. The CDR3 nucleotides read TGTGCCAGCAGCGTGCAAGACGCTAGCGAAACTAGCACAGATACGCAGTATTTT. The encoded protein is CASSVQDASETSTDTQYF.

This sequence joins TRBV4-3 and TRBJ1-2; 9 bases are a match to TRBD1. This CDR3 is built from 17 residues. The V segment lost 4 bases and the J segment 0 bases; nucleotides outside the gene matches: 9. Germline CDR1 reads LGHNA; CDR2 reads YSLEER. The CDR3 sequence: CASSLGTGPFSNYGYTF. The CDR3 DNA follows: TGCGCCAGCAGCCTGGGGACAGGGCCGTTTTCTAACTATGGCTACACCTTC.

The chain carries TRBV13 and TRBJ2-3; TRBD1 agrees at 9 bases. V dropped 7 bases and J dropped 2; count of bases not matched to a gene: 10. This CDR3 has 16 amino acids. Germline CDR1 is PRHDT and CDR2 is FYEKMQ (reference sequence). In DNA form, the CDR3 reads TGTGCCAGCATCGATTCGGACAGGGGTGACACAGATACGCAGTATTTT. It encodes CASIDSDRGDTDTQYF.

The V and J genes are TRBV20-1 and TRBJ1-4; 8 positions match TRBD1. This CDR3 region has 16 residues. V trimming: 6 bases; J trimming: 1 base; junction bases outside the gene matches: 10. CDR1 and CDR2 from the germline V gene are DFQATT and SNEGSKA (reference sequence). CDR3 bases: TGCAGTGCCAGGGGGCAGGGGGCACTAACTAATGAAAAACTGTTTTTT. This encodes CSARGQGALTNEKLFF.

A few counts support this clonotype. The J gene is TRBJ1-1, the V gene TRBV20-1; 8 nucleotides align to TRBD1. Trimming removed 3 bases from V and 4 bases from J; junction bases left unmatched: 4. Germline V gene sequence: CDR1 DFQATT, CDR2 SNEGSKA (reference sequence). The CDR3 is 13 residues long. The CDR3 DNA reads TGCAGTGCTAGGACAGGGGAGGGCACTGAAGCTTTCTTT. Translating gives CSARTGEGTEAFF.

The chain carries TRBV6-5 and TRBJ2-2; D is possibly TRBD1 (6 bases). The CDR3 covers 14 residues. V was cut by 0 bases and J by 6 bases, with 8 bases left in between. The germline CDR1 and CDR2 sequences are MNHEY and SVGAGI. The DNA of the CDR3 is TGTGCCAGCAGTTACTCGGGGGCCCCCGGGGAGCTGTTTTTT. It yields the protein CASSYSGAPGELFF.

The table lists this clonotype with a few counts. The CDR3 sequence is CASSYIGFRDNQPQHF. The CDR3 bases are TGTGCCAGCAGCTATATCGGCTTTCGGGACAATCAGCCCCAGCATTTT. The rearrangement links TRBV28 to TRBJ1-5; no clear D. V gave up 6 bases and J gave up 3 bases, with 18 bases separating them. The V gene's germline CDR1 is MDHEN and CDR2 SYDVKM. CDR3 length: 16 amino acids.

This chain links TRBV9 with TRBJ2-7; D is undetermined. Looked up from germline, CDR1 is SGDLS and CDR2 is YYNGEE. CDR3 length: 13 amino acids. The V end was cut by 1 base, the J end by 6 bases, with 11 bases between. CDR3: CASSVSSASEQYF. DNA of the CDR3: TGTGCCAGCAGCGTATCCAGCGCTTCCGAGCAGTACTTC.

The V call is TRBV29-1, the J call TRBJ1-3; D unclear. Per germline, CDR1 SQVTM and CDR2 ANQGSEA. The V end lost 0 bases, the J end lost 10 bases, and 7 bases lay between the germline ends. The CDR3 consists of 11 residues. Here the CDR3 reads CSVEEARTIYF. Written as DNA, the CDR3 is TGCAGCGTTGAAGAGGCTCGGACCATATATTTT.

CDR3 sequence reads: CASRTGRSIAEAFF. CDR3 DNA sequence: TGTGCCAGTAGGACAGGGAGAAGTATCGCTGAAGCTTTCTTT. V gene TRBV2 combines with J gene TRBJ1-1, with TRBD1 matching over 8 bases. The germline V gene has CDR1 SNHLY and CDR2 FYNNEI. V was pared by 9 bases and J by 6 bases, with 12 bases of the junction left unmatched. This CDR3 region has 14 residues.

The chain carries TRBV7-9 and TRBJ1-4; D uncertain. V gave up 1 base and J gave up 4 bases, with 10 bases separating them. This CDR3 has 15 residues. The germline V gene has CDR1 SEHNR and CDR2 FQNEAQ (reference sequence). The CDR3 here is CASSLGSRDNEKLFF. The CDR3 DNA is TGTGCCAGCAGCTTAGGATCGAGAGATAATGAAAAACTGTTTTTT.

The chain couples TRBV6-6 to TRBJ1-1; D remains ambiguous. The V gene lost 2 bases and the J gene lost 8 bases, with 9 bases spanning the gap. Germline loops: CDR1 MNHNY, CDR2 SVGAGI (reference sequence). The CDR3 totals 12 residues. The CDR3 spells CASSYADEEAFF. The CDR3 coding sequence is TGTGCCAGCAGTTACGCGGATGAGGAAGCTTTCTTT.

J is TRBJ2-7 and V is TRBV11-1; 9 bases map to TRBD1. CDR3 length equals 15 residues. V trimming: 7 bases; J trimming: 7 bases; junction bases outside the gene matches: 14. Germline V gene lookup returns CDR1 SGHAT and CDR2 FQDESV (reference sequence). The CDR3 nucleotides read TGTGCCAGCACCCAGTTCCGGGACAGGGTTGATGAGCAGTACTTC. Protein: CASTQFRDRVDEQYF.

About this clonotype: Its ends do not fully match the called genes, so a read error is possible. The J gene is TRBJ2-3, the V gene TRBV4-1; tentatively, D is TRBD1 (5 bases). The CDR3 consists of 15 residues. Per germline, CDR1 MGHRA and CDR2 YSYEKL. The CDR3 DNA sequence: TGCGCCAGCAGCCAACTTAATTTGTACACAGGTACGCAGTATTTT. Residues: CASSQLNLYTGTQYF.

The rearrangement links TRBV7-2 to TRBJ2-1, with a possible D match to TRBD1 (5 bases). CDR3 length: 14 amino acids. V lost 1 base, J lost 4 bases, and 8 bases lay in between. Germline V CDR1 and CDR2: SGHTA, FQGNSA. CDR3: CASSLGGQYNEQFF. The CDR3 coding sequence is TGTGCCAGCAGCTTAGGGGGCCAATACAATGAGCAGTTCTTC.

This clonotype was seen more than once but under ten times. The J gene is TRBJ2-3, the V gene TRBV6-1; D may correspond to TRBD1 or TRBD2 (6 bases each). The CDR3 runs to 15 residues. V lost 6 bases and J 3 bases, leaving 16 bases between the germline ends. From germline, CDR1 is MNHNS and CDR2 SASEGT. CDR3 nucleotide sequence: TGTGCCAGCAGCCCTGGGGGGCGCTGGACAGATACGCAGTATTTT. Translated, it gives CASSPGGRWTDTQYF.

The V gene is TRBV9, the J gene TRBJ2-1; D is ambiguous. The J call is uncertain, as TRBJ2-7 better fits the DNA end. In germline, CDR1 is SGDLS, CDR2 YYNGEE. The CDR3 consists of 11 residues. DNA of the CDR3: TGTGCCAGCAGCTCCATGGGTGAGCAGTACTTC. Its protein is CASSSMGEQYF.